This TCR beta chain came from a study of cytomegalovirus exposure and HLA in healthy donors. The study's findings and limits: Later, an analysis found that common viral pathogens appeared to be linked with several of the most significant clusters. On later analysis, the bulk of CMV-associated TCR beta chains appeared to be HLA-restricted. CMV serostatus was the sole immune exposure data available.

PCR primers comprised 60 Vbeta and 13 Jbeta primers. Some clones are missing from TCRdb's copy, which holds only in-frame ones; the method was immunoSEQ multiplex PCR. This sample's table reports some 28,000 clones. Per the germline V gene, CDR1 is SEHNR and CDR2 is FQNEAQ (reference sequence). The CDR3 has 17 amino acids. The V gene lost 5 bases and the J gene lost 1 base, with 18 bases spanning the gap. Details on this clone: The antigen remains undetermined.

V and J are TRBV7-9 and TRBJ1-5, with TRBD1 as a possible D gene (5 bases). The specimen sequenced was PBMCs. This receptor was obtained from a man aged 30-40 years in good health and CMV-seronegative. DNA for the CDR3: TGTGCCAGCAGCCCGGGGGTCGGAGACGGGAGCAATCAGCCCCAGCATTTT. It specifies CASSPGVGDGSNQPQHF.